Sequencing of this TCR beta chain was carried out in a study of lymphopenia after photon versus proton radiotherapy. A word on this clone: The antigen is unknown.

Findings of the study overall: After lymphocyte nadir, photon-treated repertoires showed oligoclonal expansion, especially CD8+ Temra. Survival link was tested only in deceased patients; proton benefit remains a possibility. Under photons, naive T cells and diversity fell while effector/memory populations rose. Post-nadir TCR diversity decline inversely tracked overall survival among those who died.

There are 15 residues in the CDR3. V lost 4 bases and J 1 base, leaving 13 bases between the germline ends. Germline V gives CDR1 KGHSH, CDR2 LQKENI. Using immunoSEQ multiplex PCR, the repertoire was profiled, and TCRdb retains in-frame clones only, with some absent. The table records about 45,000 clones, over 75% of them present only once. This TCR was sampled from a man aged 35-49 years with gastric cancer. The sequencing used peripheral blood, collected from a patient treated with photon-based radiotherapy. The rearrangement joins TRBV18 to TRBJ1-1, with D possibly matching TRBD1 (6 bases). The CDR3 sequence is CASSRFEGENTEAFF. The CDR3 DNA follows: TGTGCCAGCTCACGGTTCGAGGGGGAGAACACTGAAGCTTTCTTT.